This T cell receptor beta chain came from a study of neurological immune-mediated disorders. From the 5' RACE reads, TCRdb called clonotypes with MiXCR, one entry per CDR3 protein. Among around 25,000 distinct CDR3 sequences, 2% to 2.5% were seen once, and the ten largest hold 2% to 2.5%. This CDR3 comprises 14 residues. CDR1 is MGHRA, CDR2 YSYEKL, per germline. V was shortened by 6 bases and J by 1 base, with 12 bases between the two germline ends. Sequenced: PBMCs. The chain combines TRBV4-1 with TRBJ2-5; D is unclear. This TCR derives from a woman aged 50 to 60 with multiple sclerosis. The CDR3 coding sequence is TGCGCCAGCAGTCCGGCACAGAGCCAAGAGACCCAGTACTTC. Encoded protein: CASSPAQSQETQYF.